This T cell receptor beta chain emerged from a study of human T cells and chemical hapten exposure. This CDR3 has 11 amino acids. Trimming removed 1 base at V and 11 bases at J, with 9 bases between. Germline V gives CDR1 DFQATT, CDR2 SNEGSKA (reference sequence). Many counts were recorded for this clonotype. Regarding time point: pre-sensitization, week 0. Treatment denoted: therapeutic diphenylcyclopropenone sensitization with weekly scalp DPC. TCRdb processed the RACE reads anew with MiXCR; each CDR3 protein has one entry. Counted here are roughly 80,000 distinct CDR3 sequences, 11% to 15% occurring once; the ten biggest clones make up 3.5% to 6%.

The material sequenced was whole blood, taken in connection with sensitization to the hapten diphenylcyclopropenone (DPC). This receptor was taken from a woman between 45 and 65 years old with alopecia areata. Some clones in this sample may be carry-over from other donors' samples. The chain combines TRBV20-1 with TRBJ1-5; D is unclear. CDR3 DNA: TGCAGTGCTAGAGCCCCAGAGTCCCAGCATTTT. It is translated as CSARAPESQHF.